This TCR beta chain was documented in a study of cytomegalovirus exposure and HLA in healthy donors. Study-level background: The study placed approximately 78% of its roughly 410 genotyped donors in the Caucasian-associated ancestry cluster.

Notes on this clone: The antigen remains undetermined.

Researchers ran the PCR with 60 Vbeta and 13 Jbeta primers. Sequencing used immunoSEQ multiplex PCR; TCRdb keeps in-frame clones, though not all of them. The sample has roughly 220,000 clones; about 82% are singletons. The study, taken as a whole, reports: Reportedly, cytomegalovirus status was diagnosed with high sensitivity and specificity. Only CMV serostatus was available as immune exposure information.

This CDR3 has 15 residues. V shed 0 bases and J 5 bases; nucleotides not matched to a gene: 6. Germline assignment: CDR1 SGDLS and CDR2 YYNGEE. The receptor was derived from a man aged 30-40 years in good health and CMV-seronegative. The chain recombines TRBV9 with TRBJ1-1; 8 bases align to TRBD1. Sequenced input: PBMCs. CDR3 protein: CASSVGRGRETEAFF. The CDR3 DNA follows: TGTGCCAGCAGCGTAGGCAGGGGGCGAGAGACTGAAGCTTTCTTT.